These 13 T cell receptor beta chains originate from one sample sequenced in a study of tumor and adjacent non-tumor tissue in lung cancer. The library came from three nested PCR rounds adapted from ARM-PCR protocols. TCRdb re-called the multiplex PCR reads with MiXCR, one entry per CDR3 protein. The data show more than 75,000 distinct CDR3 sequences, under 70% seen once. The template was RNA from unsorted bulk tissue. The sample consisted of lung tumor tissue. Receptor source: a woman aged 65 to 85 with non-small cell lung cancer.

This clonotype was detected many times. The V and J genes are TRBV11-2 and TRBJ2-3; the D gene is possibly TRBD2 (6 bases). The ends were cut back, 1 base at V and 4 bases at J, with 9 bases in the middle. Germline V gene data show CDR1 as SGHAT and CDR2 as FQNNGV. The CDR3 runs 14 residues. The CDR3 DNA reads TGTGCCAGCAGCTTAGGGAGGGGTGCAGATACGCAGTATTTT. Amino acid sequence: CASSLGRGADTQYF.

The genes are TRBV24-1 and TRBJ2-1; TRBD2 matches 7 bases. Germline trimming cut 5 bases from V and 8 bases from J; bases unmatched to any gene: 14. Germline CDR1 and CDR2: KGHDR and SFDVKD. The CDR3 is 16 residues long. The CDR3 loop is CATSVDGLVGDDEQFF. The CDR3 bases are TGTGCCACCAGTGTCGACGGACTAGTGGGGGATGATGAGCAGTTCTTC.

A few counts support this clonotype. This may arise from a read error, as a much more abundant clone is one base away. Given the absence of the conserved phenylalanine or tryptophan at the CDR3 end, a read error is likely. The chain recombines TRBV18 with TRBJ2-3, with 7 bases fitting TRBD2. Germline lookup yields CDR1 KGHSH and CDR2 LQKENI. V dropped 8 bases and J dropped 0; count of bases not matched to a gene: 8. The CDR3 is 15 residues long. The CDR3 DNA follows: TGTGCCAGCGATCCTAGCGGAGAGAGCACAGATACGCAGTATATT. Its protein is CASDPSGESTDTQYI.

The chain employs TRBV28 and TRBJ2-7; D gene ambiguous. The CDR3 sequence is 11 residues long. V lost 5 bases and J 4 bases, leaving 6 bases between the germline ends. Germline values: CDR1 MDHEN, CDR2 SYDVKM. Here the CDR3 DNA reads TGTGCCAGCAGTACAACATACGAGCAGTACTTC. Translating it yields CASSTTYEQYF.

V usage is TRBV28 and J usage is TRBJ2-7; TRBD2 might be the D (5 bases). The CDR3 covers 14 residues. The germline V gene has CDR1 MDHEN and CDR2 SYDVKM. V dropped 5 bases and J dropped 5 bases, with 16 bases sitting between them. The CDR3 DNA reads TGTGCCAGCAGTCCGCGTGAGCGGAGACACGAGCAGTACTTC. Encoded protein: CASSPRERRHEQYF.

Note on this clonotype: Here the CDR3 omits its conserved ending phenylalanine or tryptophan, so a read error is the likely source. This chain connects TRBV5-6 to TRBJ1-5; no clear D. CDR3 length equals 13 residues. The germline V gene encodes CDR1 SGHDT and CDR2 YYEEEE. The CDR3 DNA reads TGTGCCGGCAGCTTGGGGAGTGATCAACCCCAGCATATT. The encoded protein is CAGSLGSDQPQHI.

This clonotype was counted ten times or more. This chain links TRBV5-1 with TRBJ2-7, with unresolved D. The CDR3 runs to 14 residues. The germline V and J ends were trimmed by 9 bases and 3 bases, with 19 bases remaining between them. The germline V gene has CDR1 SGHRS and CDR2 YFSETQ. CDR3 sequence (DNA): TGCGCCACCTCCCAGGTCATAGGGAACTACGAGCAGTACTTC. It codes for CATSQVIGNYEQYF.

On this clonotype itself: Sequence at one end of the junction differs from germline and may be a read error. The V gene is TRBV14, the J gene TRBJ1-1; TRBD1 might be the D (6 bases). The germline CDR1 and CDR2 sequences are SGHDN and FVKESK. CDR3 length: 13 residues. The CDR3 region has the DNA TGTGCCAGTAGCCATTACAGGGACACTGAAGCTTTCTTT. Translating it yields CASSHYRDTEAFF.

The table lists this clonotype with many counts. The chain carries TRBV4-1 and TRBJ2-5; 9 nucleotides line up with TRBD1. In germline, CDR1 is MGHRA, CDR2 YSYEKL. With 2 bases clipped from V and 1 base from J, the junction kept 8 bases outside the gene matches. The CDR3 spans 17 residues. The CDR3 DNA reads TGCGCCAGCAGCCAATTCGGACAGGGGCTCCTCCAAGAGACCCAGTACTTC. This codes for CASSQFGQGLLQETQYF.

To note about this clonotype: Its ends do not fully match the called genes, so a read error is possible. V usage is TRBV6-1 and J usage is TRBJ1-1; D possibly corresponds to TRBD1 (6 bases). The CDR3 totals 17 residues. Per the germline V gene, CDR1 is MNHNS and CDR2 is SASEGT. CDR3 coding DNA: TGTGCCGGCAGTGAACGGGGGCGGAGGATTGTGGACACTGAAACTTTCTTT. Protein: CAGSERGRRIVDTETFF.

At least ten counts were recorded for this clonotype. This chain uses TRBV30 with TRBJ1-2; D unclear. The V end lost 6 bases, the J end lost 10 bases, and 18 bases lay between the germline ends. This CDR3 has 12 residues. CDR1 GTSNPN and CDR2 SVGIG come from the germline V gene (reference sequence). CDR3 amino acids: CACTDIRVYYTF. In nucleotides, the CDR3 is TGTGCCTGCACCGACATAAGGGTCTACTACACCTTC.

This clonotype was counted a single time. This CDR3 is missing its conserved last phenylalanine or tryptophan, likely due to a read error. The chain is built from TRBV6-1 and TRBJ2-7; 7 bases align to TRBD1. CDR1 is MNHNS, CDR2 SASEGT, per germline. The CDR3 loop spans 15 amino acids. The junction had 8 bases not matched to a gene; V was cut back by 4 bases and J by 2 bases. Written as DNA, the CDR3 is TGTGCCAGCAGTGTCCCGACAGGGATTCCCTACGAGCAGTACTCC. Its translation is CASSVPTGIPYEQYS.

Concerning this clonotype: Here the CDR3 omits its conserved ending phenylalanine or tryptophan, so a read error is the likely source. This chain's CDR3 is CASSLTFSSGDYDQYL. In DNA, the CDR3 is TGTGCCAGCAGTTTGACCTTCTCCTCCGGGGACTACGATCAGTACCTC. The chain employs TRBV12-3 or TRBV12-4 and TRBJ2-7, with TRBD2 matching 7 bases. The CDR3 loop spans 16 amino acids.